The rows below give T cell receptor beta chains drawn from one sample of a study of cytomegalovirus exposure and HLA in healthy donors. The data were produced by immunoSEQ multiplex PCR, yet TCRdb's version contains in-frame clones alone and is incomplete. Of 150,000 to 200,000 clones listed, around 65% are singletons. The sequenced material came from PBMCs. All receptors come from a woman aged 40 to 49 in good health and CMV-seropositive. CDR3s include the opening cysteine and the closing phenylalanine or tryptophan. The D gene is left open where the match is weak.

CDR3: CASSPSRGPDTQYF; length: 14; V: TRBV7-6; J: TRBJ2-3; D: TRBD1
CDR3: CASSPGQGREQYF; length: 13; V: TRBV7-3; J: TRBJ2-7; D: TRBD1
CDR3: CASSQEGGRAGELFF; length: 15; V: TRBV4-3; J: TRBJ2-2; D: -
CDR3: CASSRRLAGGLTSTDTQYF; length: 19; V: TRBV9; J: TRBJ2-3; D: TRBD2
CDR3: CASSQGLAGIAAYEQYF; length: 17; V: TRBV18; J: TRBJ2-7; D: TRBD2
CDR3: CASSDGRSNTGELFF; length: 15; V: TRBV2; J: TRBJ2-2; D: -
CDR3: CASVLQETQYF; length: 11; V: TRBV2; J: TRBJ2-5; D: -
CDR3: CASSLGGGDRGYEQYF; length: 16; V: TRBV28; J: TRBJ2-7; D: TRBD1
CDR3: CSAHGQGGGEQFF; length: 13; V: TRBV29-1; J: TRBJ2-1; D: TRBD1
CDR3: CASRSRGDEQYF; length: 12; V: TRBV5-6; J: TRBJ2-7; D: -
CDR3: CASSASGQGALYEQYF; length: 16; V: TRBV9; J: TRBJ2-7; D: TRBD1
CDR3: CSVETRGYAYGYTF; length: 14; V: TRBV29-1; J: TRBJ1-2; D: -
CDR3: CATSRVLAYEQFF; length: 13; V: TRBV15; J: TRBJ2-1; D: TRBD2
CDR3: CASSVRDSSYEQYF; length: 14; V: TRBV19; J: TRBJ2-7; D: TRBD1
CDR3: CASSESSGEDQPQHF; length: 15; V: TRBV10-2; J: TRBJ1-5; D: -
CDR3: CASSLAGGSETQYF; length: 14; V: TRBV5-5; J: TRBJ2-5; D: TRBD2
CDR3: CASSQRGLSKLFF; length: 13; V: TRBV4-3; J: TRBJ1-4; D: -
CDR3: CASRLAGTYEQYF; length: 13; V: TRBV2; J: TRBJ2-7; D: TRBD2
CDR3: CASSYDASRNEQYF; length: 14; V: TRBV6-5; J: TRBJ2-7; D: -
CDR3: CSAGQYHEQYF; length: 11; V: TRBV20-1; J: -; D: -
CDR3: CASSDRSGGWADTQYF; length: 16; V: TRBV10-2; J: TRBJ2-3; D: TRBD2
CDR3: CASGAWGTNTGELFF; length: 15; V: TRBV9; J: TRBJ2-2; D: -
CDR3: CASSILDRVTGELFF; length: 15; V: TRBV19; J: TRBJ2-2; D: TRBD1
CDR3: CASRPGLAGPQYF; length: 13; V: TRBV6-5; J: TRBJ2-3; D: TRBD2
CDR3: CASSPGTSENIQYF; length: 14; V: TRBV18; J: TRBJ2-4; D: TRBD2
CDR3: CASSLGLHQETQYF; length: 14; V: TRBV11-2; J: TRBJ2-5; D: -
CDR3: CASSLPGQPYEQYF; length: 14; V: TRBV7-2; J: TRBJ2-7; D: -
CDR3: CASRQTNSYEQYF; length: 13; V: TRBV6-5; J: -; D: -
CDR3: CASSGGGAGETQYF; length: 14; V: TRBV5-1; J: TRBJ2-5; D: TRBD2
CDR3: CASSQGETGGYEQYF; length: 15; V: TRBV11-2; J: -; D: TRBD1
CDR3: CASSPGWETQYF; length: 12; V: TRBV19; J: TRBJ2-5; D: -
CDR3: CASGPQGGGSYGYTF; length: 15; V: TRBV6-6; J: TRBJ1-2; D: -
CDR3: CASSYGLAQDTQYF; length: 14; V: TRBV6-5; J: TRBJ2-3; D: -
CDR3: CSVEDRSGGTYNEQFF; length: 16; V: TRBV29-1; J: TRBJ2-1; D: TRBD2
CDR3: CASLGVAPNTEAFF; length: 14; V: TRBV6-6; J: TRBJ1-1; D: -
CDR3: CASSETGGSTDTQYF; length: 15; V: TRBV6-4; J: TRBJ2-3; D: TRBD2
CDR3: CASTLSPTTEWYGYTF; length: 16; V: TRBV5-1; J: TRBJ1-2; D: -
CDR3: CASSVRGLPNQPQHF; length: 15; V: TRBV2; J: TRBJ1-5; D: TRBD1
CDR3: CASSHEGRGNIQYF; length: 14; V: TRBV7-9; J: TRBJ2-4; D: -
CDR3: CASSGEDRGRVRYGYTF; length: 17; V: TRBV6-1; J: TRBJ1-2; D: TRBD1
CDR3: CASSTGRLAGGLTDTQYF; length: 18; V: TRBV5-1; J: TRBJ2-3; D: TRBD2
CDR3: CASSGDGGGNYGYTF; length: 15; V: TRBV2; J: TRBJ1-2; D: -
CDR3: CAITDTGAGETQYF; length: 14; V: TRBV10-3; J: TRBJ2-5; D: TRBD2
CDR3: CASSPGLAATGELFF; length: 15; V: TRBV2; J: TRBJ2-2; D: TRBD2
CDR3: CASSNPGDLSYNEQFF; length: 16; V: TRBV13; J: TRBJ2-1; D: -
CDR3: CSVRTGDLNTGELFF; length: 15; V: TRBV29-1; J: TRBJ2-2; D: TRBD1
CDR3: CASSRTSLSPEQYF; length: 14; V: TRBV6-6; J: TRBJ2-7; D: TRBD2
CDR3: CASSAVLNTEAFF; length: 13; V: TRBV18; J: TRBJ1-1; D: -
CDR3: CASSQQGNTDTQYF; length: 14; V: TRBV4-3; J: TRBJ2-3; D: -
CDR3: CASSHDSAEAFF; length: 12; V: TRBV28; J: TRBJ1-1; D: -
CDR3: CASSREGYGPETQYF; length: 15; V: TRBV19; J: TRBJ2-5; D: TRBD2
CDR3: CASSQGAGELFF; length: 12; V: TRBV6-6; J: TRBJ2-2; D: TRBD1
CDR3: CASSSWTRASEQFF; length: 14; V: TRBV6-6; J: TRBJ2-1; D: TRBD2
CDR3: CASMGAGTNEKLFF; length: 14; V: TRBV6-1; J: TRBJ1-4; D: -